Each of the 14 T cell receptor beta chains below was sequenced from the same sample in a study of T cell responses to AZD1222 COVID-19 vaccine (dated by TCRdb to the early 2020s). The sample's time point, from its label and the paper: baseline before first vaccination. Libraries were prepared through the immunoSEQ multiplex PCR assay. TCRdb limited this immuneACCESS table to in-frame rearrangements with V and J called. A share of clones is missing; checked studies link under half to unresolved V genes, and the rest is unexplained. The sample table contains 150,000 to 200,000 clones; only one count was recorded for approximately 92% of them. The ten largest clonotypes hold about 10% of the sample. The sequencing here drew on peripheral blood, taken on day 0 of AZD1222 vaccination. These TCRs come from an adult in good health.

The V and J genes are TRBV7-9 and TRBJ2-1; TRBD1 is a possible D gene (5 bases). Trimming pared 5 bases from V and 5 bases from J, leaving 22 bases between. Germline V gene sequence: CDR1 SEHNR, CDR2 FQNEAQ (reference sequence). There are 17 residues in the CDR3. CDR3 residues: CASSKDRLGQGNNEQFF. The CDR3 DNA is TGTGCCAGCAGCAAGGACCGGTTGGGGCAGGGTAACAATGAGCAGTTCTTC.

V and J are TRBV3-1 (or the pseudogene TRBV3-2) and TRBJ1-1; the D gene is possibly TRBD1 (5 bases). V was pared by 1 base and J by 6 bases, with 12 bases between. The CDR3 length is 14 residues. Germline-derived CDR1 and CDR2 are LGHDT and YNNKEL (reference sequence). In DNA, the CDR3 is TGTGCCAGCAGCCAAGGTGCAGGGAGGGCTGAAGCTTTCTTT. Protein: CASSQGAGRAEAFF.

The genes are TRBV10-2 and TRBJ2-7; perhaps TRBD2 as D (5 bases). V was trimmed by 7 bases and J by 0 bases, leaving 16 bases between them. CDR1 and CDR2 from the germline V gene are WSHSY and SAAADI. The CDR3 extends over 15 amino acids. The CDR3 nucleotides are TGCGCCAGCACCATGAGCGGAATCAGCTCCTACGAGCAGTACTTC. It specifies CASTMSGISSYEQYF.

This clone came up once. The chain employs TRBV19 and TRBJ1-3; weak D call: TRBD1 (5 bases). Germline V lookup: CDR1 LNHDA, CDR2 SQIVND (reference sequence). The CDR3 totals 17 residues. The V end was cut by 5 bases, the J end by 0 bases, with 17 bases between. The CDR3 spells CASSSWGRTDSGNTIYF. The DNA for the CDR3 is TGTGCCAGTAGTTCCTGGGGCAGGACGGACTCTGGAAACACCATATATTTT.

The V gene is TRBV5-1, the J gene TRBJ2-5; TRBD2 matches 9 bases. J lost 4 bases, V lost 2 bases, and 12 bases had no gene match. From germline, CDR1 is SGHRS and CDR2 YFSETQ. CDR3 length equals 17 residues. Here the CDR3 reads CASSLVASGAFPETQYF. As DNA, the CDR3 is TGCGCCAGCAGCTTAGTAGCTAGCGGGGCGTTCCCAGAGACCCAGTACTTC.

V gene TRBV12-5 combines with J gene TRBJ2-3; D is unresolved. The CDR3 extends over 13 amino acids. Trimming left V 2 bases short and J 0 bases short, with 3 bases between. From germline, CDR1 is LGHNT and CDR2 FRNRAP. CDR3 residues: CASGLISTDTQYF. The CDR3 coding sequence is TGTGCTAGTGGTTTGATTAGCACAGATACGCAGTATTTT.

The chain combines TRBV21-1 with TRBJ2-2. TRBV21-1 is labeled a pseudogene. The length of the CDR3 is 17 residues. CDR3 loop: CASSKATKPINTGELFF. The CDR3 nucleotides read TGTGCCAGCAGCAAAGCAACCAAACCGATAAACACCGGGGAGCTGTTTTTT.

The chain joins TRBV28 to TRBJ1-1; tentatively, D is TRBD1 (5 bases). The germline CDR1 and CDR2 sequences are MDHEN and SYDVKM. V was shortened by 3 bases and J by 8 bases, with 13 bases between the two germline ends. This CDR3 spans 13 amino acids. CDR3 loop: CASSLGGSPEAFF. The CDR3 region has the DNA TGTGCCAGCAGTTTGGGGGGTTCGCCAGAAGCTTTCTTT.

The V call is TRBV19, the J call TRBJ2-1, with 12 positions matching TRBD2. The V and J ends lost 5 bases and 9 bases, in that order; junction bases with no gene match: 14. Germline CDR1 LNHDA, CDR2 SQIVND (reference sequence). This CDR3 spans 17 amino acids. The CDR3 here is CASSRASGRARFVEQFF. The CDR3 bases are TGTGCCAGTAGTCGAGCTAGCGGGAGGGCCCGTTTTGTTGAGCAGTTCTTC.

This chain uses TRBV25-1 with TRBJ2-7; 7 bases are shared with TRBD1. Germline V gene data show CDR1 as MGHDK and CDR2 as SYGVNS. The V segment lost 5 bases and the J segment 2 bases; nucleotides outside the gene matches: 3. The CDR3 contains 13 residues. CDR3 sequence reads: CASSWDSPYEQYV. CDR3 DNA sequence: TGTGCCAGCAGTTGGGACAGCCCCTACGAGCAGTACGTC.

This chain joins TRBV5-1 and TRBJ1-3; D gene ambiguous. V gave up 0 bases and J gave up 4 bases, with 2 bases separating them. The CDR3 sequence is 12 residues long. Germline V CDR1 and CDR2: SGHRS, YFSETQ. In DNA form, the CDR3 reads TGCGCCAGCAGCTTGGAGGGAAACACCATATATTTT. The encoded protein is CASSLEGNTIYF.

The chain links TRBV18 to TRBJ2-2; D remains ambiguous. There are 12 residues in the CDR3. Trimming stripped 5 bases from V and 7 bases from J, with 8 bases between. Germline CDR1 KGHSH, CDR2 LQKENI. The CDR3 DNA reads TGTGCCAGCTCAATGGCGAACGGGGAGCTGTTTTTT. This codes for CASSMANGELFF.

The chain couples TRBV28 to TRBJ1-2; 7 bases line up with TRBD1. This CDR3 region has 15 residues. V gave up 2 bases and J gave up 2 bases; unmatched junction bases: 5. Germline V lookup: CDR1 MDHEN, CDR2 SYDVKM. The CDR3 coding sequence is TGTGCCAGCAGTTTAACGCCAGGGGGAAACTATGGCTACACCTTC. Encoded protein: CASSLTPGGNYGYTF.

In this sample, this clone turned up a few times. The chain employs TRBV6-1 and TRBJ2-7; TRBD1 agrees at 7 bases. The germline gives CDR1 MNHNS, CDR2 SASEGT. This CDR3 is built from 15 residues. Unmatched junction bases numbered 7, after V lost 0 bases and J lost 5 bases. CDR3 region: CASSEAHLGQDEQYV. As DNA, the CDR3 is TGTGCCAGCAGTGAAGCCCATCTCGGACAGGACGAGCAGTACGTC.